Listed below are T cell receptor beta chains from one sample, sequenced in a study of cytomegalovirus exposure and HLA in healthy donors. The protocol was immunoSEQ multiplex PCR, while the TCRdb copy is restricted to in-frame clones and leaves out a portion. Of 63,000 or so clones listed, just under 80% are singletons. The sample comprised PBMCs. The receptors originated from a woman between 25 and 40 years old in good health and CMV-seronegative. Both conserved end residues are trimmed from each CDR3. The order of the fields is clone size, J gene, V gene, CDR3 protein. Expanded clones get a size class; other rows say once, few or many, or leave the size out.

clone size: once; J gene: TRBJ2-7; V gene: TRBV29-1; CDR3 protein: SVSRGRSYEQY
clone size: NA; J gene: TRBJ1-1; V gene: TRBV7-2; CDR3 protein: ASNTGGLREAF
clone size: NA; J gene: TRBJ2-1; V gene: TRBV4-1; CDR3 protein: ASSLTSGRETNEQF
clone size: NA; J gene: TRBJ2-7; V gene: TRBV25-1; CDR3 protein: ASSWGTGLYEQY
clone size: NA; J gene: TRBJ1-4; V gene: TRBV18; CDR3 protein: ASSPEDRGFNEKLF
clone size: NA; J gene: TRBJ2-7; V gene: TRBV6-5; CDR3 protein: ASSYRPGQGIHEQY
clone size: NA; J gene: TRBJ1-1; V gene: TRBV2; CDR3 protein: ASSEARGIGFSEAF
clone size: NA; J gene: TRBJ2-5; V gene: TRBV10-1; CDR3 protein: ASSESQEGRETQY
clone size: once; J gene: TRBJ1-1; V gene: TRBV20-1; CDR3 protein: SARSVEEAF
clone size: NA; J gene: TRBJ2-3; V gene: TRBV15; CDR3 protein: ATSRDAGTDTQY
clone size: NA; J gene: TRBJ1-2; V gene: TRBV28; CDR3 protein: ASSQRTGGLFGYT
clone size: once; J gene: TRBJ2-7; V gene: TRBV28; CDR3 protein: ASTVTGQGNYEQY
clone size: NA; J gene: TRBJ1-1; V gene: TRBV6-5; CDR3 protein: ASSRVTQGNTEAF
clone size: NA; J gene: TRBJ2-6; V gene: TRBV6-5; CDR3 protein: ASSYTGANVLT
clone size: NA; J gene: TRBJ2-3; V gene: TRBV9; CDR3 protein: ASSISRGTDTQY
clone size: NA; J gene: TRBJ1-4; V gene: TRBV30; CDR3 protein: AWSVQGPDEKLF
clone size: NA; J gene: TRBJ2-7; V gene: TRBV5-1; CDR3 protein: ASSLSIGVAYEQY
clone size: few; J gene: TRBJ2-1; V gene: TRBV19; CDR3 protein: ASTLTSVAYNEQF
clone size: NA; J gene: TRBJ1-2; V gene: TRBV4-1; CDR3 protein: ASSQVGGGPSGYT
clone size: NA; J gene: TRBJ2-6; V gene: TRBV2; CDR3 protein: ASSQQGSGANVLT
clone size: NA; J gene: TRBJ2-7; V gene: TRBV2; CDR3 protein: ASSDRTAGEQY
clone size: NA; J gene: TRBJ1-5; V gene: TRBV4-3; CDR3 protein: ASSPWDRVDQPQH
clone size: NA; J gene: TRBJ1-2; V gene: TRBV9; CDR3 protein: ASSEETGGGSYT
clone size: NA; J gene: TRBJ2-5; V gene: TRBV19; CDR3 protein: ASSDVGVTQY
clone size: few; J gene: TRBJ1-1; V gene: TRBV2; CDR3 protein: ASSEAVNSVEAF